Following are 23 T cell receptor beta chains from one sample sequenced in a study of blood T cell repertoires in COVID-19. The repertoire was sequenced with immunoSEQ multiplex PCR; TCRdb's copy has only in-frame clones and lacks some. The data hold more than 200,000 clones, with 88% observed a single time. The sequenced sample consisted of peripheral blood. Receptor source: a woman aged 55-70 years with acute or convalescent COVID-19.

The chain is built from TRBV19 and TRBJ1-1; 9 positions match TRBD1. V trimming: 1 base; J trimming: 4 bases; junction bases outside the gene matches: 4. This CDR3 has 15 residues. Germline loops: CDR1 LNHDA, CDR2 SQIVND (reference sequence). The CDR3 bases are TGTGCCAGTAGTATAGGTGGGACAGGGCGCACTGAAGCTTTCTTT. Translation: CASSIGGTGRTEAFF.

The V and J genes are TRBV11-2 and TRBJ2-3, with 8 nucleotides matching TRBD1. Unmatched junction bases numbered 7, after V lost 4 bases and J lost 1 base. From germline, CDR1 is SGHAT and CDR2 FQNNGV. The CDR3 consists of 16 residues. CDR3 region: CASSSQKTGGTDTQYF. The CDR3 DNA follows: TGTGCCAGCAGCTCCCAAAAGACAGGGGGCACAGATACGCAGTATTTT.

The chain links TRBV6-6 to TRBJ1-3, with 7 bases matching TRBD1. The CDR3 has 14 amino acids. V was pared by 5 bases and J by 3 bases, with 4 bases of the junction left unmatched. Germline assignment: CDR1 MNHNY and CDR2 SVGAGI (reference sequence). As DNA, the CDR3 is TGTGCCAGCAGTACTACAGGGGTTGGAAACACCATATATTTT. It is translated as CASSTTGVGNTIYF.

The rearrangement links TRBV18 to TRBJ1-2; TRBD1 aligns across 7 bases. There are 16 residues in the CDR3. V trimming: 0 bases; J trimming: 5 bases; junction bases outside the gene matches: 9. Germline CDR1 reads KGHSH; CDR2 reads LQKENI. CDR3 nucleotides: TGTGCCAGCTCACCACCGGCAGGGGACAGAAGATATGGCTACACCTTC. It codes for CASSPPAGDRRYGYTF.

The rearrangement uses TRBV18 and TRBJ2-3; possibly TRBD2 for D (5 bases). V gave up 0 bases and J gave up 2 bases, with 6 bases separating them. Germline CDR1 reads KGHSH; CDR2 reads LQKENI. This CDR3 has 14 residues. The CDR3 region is CASSPPDYTDTQYF. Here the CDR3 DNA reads TGTGCCAGCTCACCACCAGACTACACAGATACGCAGTATTTT.

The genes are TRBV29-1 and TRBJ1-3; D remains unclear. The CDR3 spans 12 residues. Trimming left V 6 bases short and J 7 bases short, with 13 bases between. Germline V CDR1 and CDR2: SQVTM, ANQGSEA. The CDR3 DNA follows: TGCAGCGTCCTGAGCCTCGGTAACACCATATATTTT. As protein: CSVLSLGNTIYF.

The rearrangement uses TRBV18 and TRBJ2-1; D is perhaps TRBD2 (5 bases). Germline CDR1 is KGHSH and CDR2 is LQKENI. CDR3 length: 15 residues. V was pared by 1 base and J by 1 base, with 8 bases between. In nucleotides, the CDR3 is TGTGCCAGCTCACCACTAGCGACTTCCTACAATGAGCAGTTCTTC. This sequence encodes CASSPLATSYNEQFF. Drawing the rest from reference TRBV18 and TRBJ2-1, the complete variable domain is NAGVMQNPRHLVRRRGQEARLRCSPMKGHSHVYWYRQLPEEGLKFMVYLQKENIIDESGMPKERFSAEFPKEGPSILRIQQVVRGDSAAYFCASSPLATSYNEQFFGPGTRLTVL.

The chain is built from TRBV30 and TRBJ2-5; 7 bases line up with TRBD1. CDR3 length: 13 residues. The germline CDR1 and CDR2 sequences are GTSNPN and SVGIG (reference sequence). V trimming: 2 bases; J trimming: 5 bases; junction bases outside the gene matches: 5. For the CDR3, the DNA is TGTGCCTGGAGTAGGGCAGGGGGTGAGACCCAGTACTTC. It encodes CAWSRAGGETQYF.

The CDR3 reads CASSDLQGKETQYF. The CDR3 nucleotides are TGCGCCAGCAGTGATCTACAGGGGAAAGAGACCCAGTACTTC. V gene TRBV10-2 combines with J gene TRBJ2-5; 7 bases fit TRBD1. The CDR3 covers 14 residues. V lost 3 bases and J lost 3; bases outside the gene matches: 4. Germline V gives CDR1 WSHSY, CDR2 SAAADI.

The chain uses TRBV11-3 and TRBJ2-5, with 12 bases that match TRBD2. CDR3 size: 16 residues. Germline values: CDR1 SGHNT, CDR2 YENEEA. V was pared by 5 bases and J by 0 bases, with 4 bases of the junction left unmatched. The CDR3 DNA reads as TGTGCCAGCAGCCCCGGGACTAGCGGGTACCAAGAGACCCAGTACTTC. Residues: CASSPGTSGYQETQYF.

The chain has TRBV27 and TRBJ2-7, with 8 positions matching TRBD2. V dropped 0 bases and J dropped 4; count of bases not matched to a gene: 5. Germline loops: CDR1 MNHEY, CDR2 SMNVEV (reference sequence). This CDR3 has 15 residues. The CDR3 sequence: CASSLSPGGPYEQYF. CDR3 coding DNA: TGTGCCAGCAGTTTATCGCCGGGAGGGCCGTACGAGCAGTACTTC.

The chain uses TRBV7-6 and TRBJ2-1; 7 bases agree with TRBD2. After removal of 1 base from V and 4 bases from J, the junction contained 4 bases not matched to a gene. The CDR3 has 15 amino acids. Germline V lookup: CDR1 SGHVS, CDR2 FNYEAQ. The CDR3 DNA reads TGTGCCAGCAGCTTAGGGTGGGGGGGTTACAATGAGCAGTTCTTC. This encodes CASSLGWGGYNEQFF.

CDR3 coding DNA: TGTGCCATCAGTGAGCCCCACAGGGACGAGCAGTACTTC. This sequence encodes CAISEPHRDEQYF. The chain employs TRBV10-3 and TRBJ2-7; tentative D call: TRBD1 (6 bases). The CDR3 is 13 residues long. Trimming took off 2 bases at V and 5 bases at J, with 10 bases between the two ends. Looked up from germline, CDR1 is ENHRY and CDR2 is SYGVKD.

CDR3 amino acids: CASRREDYGYTF. The CDR3 region has the DNA TGTGCCAGCAGAAGGGAGGACTATGGCTACACCTTC. The chain joins TRBV27 to TRBJ1-2; D is ambiguous. V lost 6 bases and J lost 3, with 8 bases in between. Germline V gives CDR1 MNHEY, CDR2 SMNVEV (reference sequence). The CDR3 is 12 amino acids.

CDR3 loop: CASSPSLSTYEQYF. Here the CDR3 DNA reads TGTGCCAGCTCACCAAGCCTATCTACCTACGAGCAGTACTTC. The V and J genes are TRBV18 and TRBJ2-7; D is unclear. Germline V gene sequence: CDR1 KGHSH, CDR2 LQKENI. The CDR3 is made up of 14 amino acids. V lost 2 bases and J 2 bases, leaving 10 bases between the germline ends.

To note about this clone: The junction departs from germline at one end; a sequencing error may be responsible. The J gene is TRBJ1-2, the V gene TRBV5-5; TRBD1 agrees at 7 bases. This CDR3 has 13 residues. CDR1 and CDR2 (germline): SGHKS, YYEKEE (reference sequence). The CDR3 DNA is TGTGCCAGCAGGTTGGGACAGCTCTATGGCTACACCTTC. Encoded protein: CASRLGQLYGYTF. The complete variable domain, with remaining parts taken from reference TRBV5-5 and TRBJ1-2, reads DAGVTQSPTHLIKTRGQQVTLRCSPISGHKSVSWYQQVLGQGPQFIFQYYEKEERGRGNFPDRFSARQFPNYSSELNVNALLLGDSALYLCASRLGQLYGYTFGSGTRLTVV.

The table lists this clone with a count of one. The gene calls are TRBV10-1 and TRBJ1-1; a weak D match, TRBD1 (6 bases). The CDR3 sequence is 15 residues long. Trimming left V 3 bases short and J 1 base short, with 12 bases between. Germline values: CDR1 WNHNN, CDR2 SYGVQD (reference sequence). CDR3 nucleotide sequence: TGCGCCAGCAGTGATACAGGGAACCCGAACACTGAAGCTTTCTTT. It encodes CASSDTGNPNTEAFF.

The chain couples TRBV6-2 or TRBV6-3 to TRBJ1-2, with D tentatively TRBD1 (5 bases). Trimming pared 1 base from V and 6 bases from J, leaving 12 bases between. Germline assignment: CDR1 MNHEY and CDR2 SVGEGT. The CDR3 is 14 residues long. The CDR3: CASSYWQGEDGYTF. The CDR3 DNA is TGTGCCAGCAGTTACTGGCAGGGCGAGGATGGCTACACCTTC.

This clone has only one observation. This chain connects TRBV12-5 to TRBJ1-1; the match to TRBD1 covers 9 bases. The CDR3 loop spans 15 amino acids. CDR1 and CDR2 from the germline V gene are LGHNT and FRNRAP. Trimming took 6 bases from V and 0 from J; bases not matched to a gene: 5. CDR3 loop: CASGGGQGMNTEAFF. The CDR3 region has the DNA TGTGCTAGTGGGGGGGGACAGGGCATGAACACTGAAGCTTTCTTT.

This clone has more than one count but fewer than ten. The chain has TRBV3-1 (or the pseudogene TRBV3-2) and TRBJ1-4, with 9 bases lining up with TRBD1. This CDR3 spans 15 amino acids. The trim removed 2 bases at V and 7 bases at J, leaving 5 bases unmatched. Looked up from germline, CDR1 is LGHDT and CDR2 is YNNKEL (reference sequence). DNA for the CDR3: TGTGCCAGCAGCCAACCGGGACAGGGTAGTGAAAAACTGTTTTTT. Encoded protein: CASSQPGQGSEKLFF.

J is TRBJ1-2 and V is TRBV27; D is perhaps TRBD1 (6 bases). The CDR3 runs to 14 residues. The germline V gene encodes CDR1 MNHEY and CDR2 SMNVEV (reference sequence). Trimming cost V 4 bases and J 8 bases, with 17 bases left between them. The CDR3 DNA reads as TGTGCCAGCAGTTCAATCACAGGGATCGGCGGCTACACCTTC. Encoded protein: CASSSITGIGGYTF.

This CDR3 reads CASSLDRATGELFF. The CDR3 region has the DNA TGTGCCAGTAGCCTGGACAGGGCTACCGGGGAGCTGTTTTTT. The chain links TRBV19 to TRBJ2-2, with 8 nucleotides matching TRBD1. Germline V gene sequence: CDR1 LNHDA, CDR2 SQIVND (reference sequence). The CDR3 has 14 residues. The V and J ends lost 6 bases and 5 bases, in that order; junction bases with no gene match: 5.

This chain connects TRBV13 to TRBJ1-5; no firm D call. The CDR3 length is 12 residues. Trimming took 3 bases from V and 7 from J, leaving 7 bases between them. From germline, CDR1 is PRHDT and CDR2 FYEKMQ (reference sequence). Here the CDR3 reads CASSFGEQPQHF. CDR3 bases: TGTGCCAGCAGCTTCGGAGAGCAGCCCCAGCATTTT. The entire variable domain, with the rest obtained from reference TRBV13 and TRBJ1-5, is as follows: AAGVIQSPRHLIKEKRETATLKCYPIPRHDTVYWYQQGPGQDPQFLISFYEKMQSDKGSIPDRFSAQQFSDYHSELNMSSLELGDSALYFCASSFGEQPQHFGDGTRLSIL.